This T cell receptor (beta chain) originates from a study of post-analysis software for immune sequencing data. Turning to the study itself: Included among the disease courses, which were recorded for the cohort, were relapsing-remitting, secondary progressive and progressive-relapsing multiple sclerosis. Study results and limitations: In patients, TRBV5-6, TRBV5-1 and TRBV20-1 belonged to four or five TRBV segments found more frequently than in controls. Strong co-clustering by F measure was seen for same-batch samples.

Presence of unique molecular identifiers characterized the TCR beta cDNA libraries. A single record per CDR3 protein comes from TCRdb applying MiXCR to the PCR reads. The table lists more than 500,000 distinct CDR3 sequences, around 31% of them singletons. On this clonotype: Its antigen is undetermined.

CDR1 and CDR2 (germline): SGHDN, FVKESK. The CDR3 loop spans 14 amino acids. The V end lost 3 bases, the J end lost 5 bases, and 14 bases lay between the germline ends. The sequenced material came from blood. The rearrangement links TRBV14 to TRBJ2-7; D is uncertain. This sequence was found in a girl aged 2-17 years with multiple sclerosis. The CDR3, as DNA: TGTGCCAGCAGCCAGGCATTCGCGTGGGACGAGCAGTACTTC. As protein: CASSQAFAWDEQYF.